The present T cell receptor (beta chain) was sequenced within a study of T cell changes during pregnancy in multiple sclerosis. Assay: immunoSEQ multiplex PCR; the TCRdb copy retains only in-frame clones and omits some. The sample carries 69,000 or so clones, around 92% recorded once. The CDR3 has 16 residues. V was pared by 3 bases and J by 0 bases, with 14 bases between. CDR1 and CDR2 from the germline V gene are SGDLS and YYNGEE. This clone came up once. Sample: peripheral blood, taken in the third trimester of pregnancy. The chain carries TRBV9 and TRBJ2-3, with a weak D call TRBD1 (6 bases). The clonotype originates from a female donor in good health, enrolled as a control in a pregnancy study. The DNA for the CDR3 is TGTGCCAGCAGCGATGGGGACACAGCTAGCACAGATACGCAGTATTTT. Its translation is CASSDGDTASTDTQYF.